What follows are 28 T cell receptor beta chains derived from one specimen sequenced in a study of sequential checkpoint blockade in melanoma. Clones were sequenced by immunoSEQ multiplex PCR, and TCRdb holds only the in-frame ones, with some missing. This sample carries roughly 20,000 clones, under 30% of them seen once, and the ten largest clones take under 8.5%. Noted treatment: randomized to nivolumab then ipilimumab (arm A) or the reverse (arm B). The sequencing here drew on tumor tissue (inferred from file names), taken from a patient given nivolumab and ipilimumab in sequence. The receptor set was obtained from a human donor with melanoma.

The V and J genes are TRBV5-1 and TRBJ2-1; D possibly corresponds to TRBD2 (6 bases). This CDR3 comprises 15 residues. Looked up from germline, CDR1 is SGHRS and CDR2 is YFSETQ. Trimming pared 4 bases from V and 4 bases from J, leaving 15 bases between. The chain's CDR3 is CASSTTSQGYNEQFF. The CDR3 region has the DNA TGCGCCAGCAGCACCACTAGCCAGGGATACAATGAGCAGTTCTTC.

The V and J genes are TRBV14 and TRBJ1-1; the D is unclear. The CDR3 contains 16 residues. Trimming stripped 4 bases from V and 4 bases from J, with 19 bases between. Germline loops: CDR1 SGHDN, CDR2 FVKESK. The CDR3 sequence is CASSPKNKEKSTEAFF. The CDR3 DNA reads as TGTGCCAGCAGCCCCAAAAACAAGGAAAAGTCCACTGAAGCTTTCTTT.

This clone was seen at least ten times. The chain employs TRBV9 and TRBJ1-2, with TRBD1 as a possible D gene (5 bases). Trimming stripped 5 bases from V and 12 bases from J, with 26 bases between. This CDR3 comprises 15 residues. The V gene's germline CDR1 is SGDLS and CDR2 YYNGEE. The CDR3 sequence: CASSPGPGFVGVDTF. The CDR3 nucleotides read TGTGCCAGCAGTCCCGGGCCAGGGTTTGTGGGAGTGGACACCTTC. Based on the CDR3 plus reference TRBV9 and TRBJ1-2, the full variable domain is DSGVTQTPKHLITATGQRVTLRCSPRSGDLSVYWYQQSLDQGLQFLIQYYNGEERAKGNILERFSAQQFPDLHSELNLSSLELGDSALYFCASSPGPGFVGVDTFGSGTRLTVV.

J is TRBJ2-1 and V is TRBV19; 10 positions match TRBD2. The length of the CDR3 is 15 residues. From germline, CDR1 is LNHDA and CDR2 SQIVND (reference sequence). The ends lost 3 bases at V and 8 bases at J; junction bases unmatched: 7. The CDR3 protein is CASSMAAGGLDEQFF. CDR3 coding DNA: TGTGCCAGTAGTATGGCAGCGGGGGGGCTGGATGAGCAGTTCTTC.

The chain has TRBV28 and TRBJ2-1; the match to TRBD2 covers 10 bases. The CDR3 totals 21 residues. CDR1 is MDHEN and CDR2 is SYDVKM in the germline V gene. J was trimmed by 4 bases and V by 8 bases; bases with no gene match: 26. The CDR3 nucleotides are TGTGCCAGCTACATGGCCCCAGGACAGGGCTCAGTAGCGGGAGGTTACAATGAGCAGTTCTTC. As protein: CASYMAPGQGSVAGGYNEQFF. Filled out from reference TRBV28 and TRBJ2-1, the complete variable domain reads DVKVTQSSRYLVKRTGEKVFLECVQDMDHENMFWYRQDPGLGLRLIYFSYDVKMKEKGDIPEGYSVSREKKERFSLILESASTNQTSMYLCASYMAPGQGSVAGGYNEQFFGPGTRLTVL.

The rearrangement joins TRBV15 to TRBJ1-4; possible D gene TRBD1, 5 bases. Germline V lookup: CDR1 LNHNV, CDR2 YYDKDF (reference sequence). The CDR3 runs 14 residues. Trimming took off 2 bases at V and 13 bases at J, with 17 bases between the two ends. CDR3: CATSRSGTLKALFF. The CDR3 bases are TGTGCCACCAGCAGATCCGGGACCCTAAAGGCACTGTTTTTT.

This clone is medium-sized within its sample. J is TRBJ1-5 and V is TRBV6-8, with 9 bases that match TRBD1. J was trimmed by 6 bases and V by 6 bases; bases with no gene match: 12. Germline CDR1 is MNHGY and CDR2 is SAAAGT. The CDR3 length is 16 residues. This CDR3 reads CASRYHGGTGSQPQHF. The CDR3 DNA sequence: TGTGCCAGCAGATACCACGGCGGGACAGGGAGTCAGCCCCAGCATTTT.

The CDR3 is CASSVAAGNEQYF. The CDR3 bases are TGTGCCAGCAGCGTAGCGGCGGGGAACGAGCAGTACTTC. This sequence joins TRBV9 and TRBJ2-7, with D perhaps matching TRBD2 (6 bases). CDR1 and CDR2 from the germline V gene are SGDLS and YYNGEE. V lost 0 bases and J 5 bases, leaving 9 bases between the germline ends. CDR3 length: 13 residues.

J is TRBJ2-3 and V is TRBV2; 11 nucleotides match TRBD2. The CDR3 has 14 amino acids. The V gene's germline CDR1 is SNHLY and CDR2 FYNNEI. Trimming cost V 7 bases and J 9 bases; bases outside gene matches: 9. CDR3 in amino acids: CASKRGSGGETQYF. The CDR3 region has the DNA TGTGCCAGCAAAAGAGGTAGCGGGGGGGAAACGCAGTATTTT.

J is TRBJ2-1 and V is TRBV11-3, with 10 bases aligning to TRBD2. The J segment lost 7 bases and the V segment lost 4 bases, leaving 10 bases of the junction unmatched. Germline CDR1 reads SGHNT; CDR2 reads YENEEA. The CDR3 is 16 amino acids. The DNA of the CDR3 is TGTGCCAGCAGCTCCCCTACTAGCGGGGTCTCTAATGAGCAGTTCTTC. It encodes CASSSPTSGVSNEQFF.

The chain joins TRBV6-8 to TRBJ2-3; 7 bases are a match to TRBD1. The germline V gene encodes CDR1 MNHGY and CDR2 SAAAGT. The ends lost 2 bases at V and 4 bases at J; junction bases unmatched: 9. This CDR3 contains 16 residues. The CDR3 is CASSYLGRGSPDTQYF. CDR3 coding DNA: TGTGCCAGCAGTTACCTGGGCAGGGGGTCCCCAGATACGCAGTATTTT.

This clone was detected only a few times. The chain carries TRBV6-8 and TRBJ2-7, with 7 bases aligning to TRBD2. The junction had 7 bases not matched to a gene; V was cut back by 2 bases and J by 3 bases. The CDR3 extends over 15 amino acids. Germline V lookup: CDR1 MNHGY, CDR2 SAAAGT. This chain's CDR3 is CASSYGSLADYEQYF. In nucleotides, the CDR3 is TGTGCCAGCAGTTACGGGAGCCTAGCGGACTACGAGCAGTACTTC.

This clone has only a few counts. The V gene is TRBV6-7, the J gene TRBJ1-2, with D perhaps matching TRBD1 (5 bases). TRBV6-7 is an ORF; its function is uncertain. The ends were cut back, 0 bases at V and 4 bases at J, with 9 bases in the middle. The CDR3 sequence is 14 residues long. CDR3 loop: CASSYSDSFYGYTF. The CDR3 region has the DNA TGTGCCAGCAGTTACTCCGACAGCTTCTATGGCTACACCTTC.

This clone was counted a few times. The V gene is TRBV28, the J gene TRBJ2-2, with D perhaps being TRBD1 or TRBD2 (5 bases each). Trimming took 10 bases from V and 4 from J, leaving 13 bases between them. Germline CDR1 MDHEN, CDR2 SYDVKM. CDR3 length equals 13 residues. Here the CDR3 DNA reads TGTGCCATACGGGACCTCGCCACCGGGGAGCTGTTTTTT. Protein sequence: CAIRDLATGELFF.

This clone showed up just a few times. The chain employs TRBV18 and TRBJ1-1; tentatively, D is TRBD1 (5 bases). CDR3 length: 15 amino acids. Deletions cut 3 bases from V and 7 bases from J, with 18 bases between. Germline V gives CDR1 KGHSH, CDR2 LQKENI. CDR3 region: CASSPSIQGGGEAFF. The CDR3 DNA sequence: TGTGCCAGCTCACCGTCAATTCAGGGTGGAGGTGAAGCTTTCTTT.

This clone was detected many times. This chain uses TRBV11-3 with TRBJ2-7; 14 bases fit TRBD2. The V gene's germline CDR1 is SGHNT and CDR2 YENEEA. V trimming: 5 bases; J trimming: 3 bases; junction bases outside the gene matches: 12. The CDR3 is made up of 18 amino acids. The CDR3 bases are TGTGCCAGCAGCCCGCGGGGACTAGCGGGGGCATTCGACTACGAGCAGTACTTC. Translating gives CASSPRGLAGAFDYEQYF. The full variable domain, its missing parts supplied by reference TRBV11-3 and TRBJ2-7, is EAGVVQSPRYKIIEKKQPVAFWCNPISGHNTLYWYLQNLGQGPELLIRYENEEAVDDSQLPKDRFSAERLKGVDSTLKIQPAELGDSAVYLCASSPRGLAGAFDYEQYFGPGTRLTVT.

The genes are TRBV28 and TRBJ2-5, with D possibly being TRBD2 (5 bases). CDR1 and CDR2 (germline): MDHEN, SYDVKM. The CDR3 loop spans 12 amino acids. The V end lost 2 bases, the J end lost 5 bases, and 6 bases lay between the germline ends. The CDR3 DNA follows: TGTGCCAGCAGTTTAAGGAGGGAGACCCAGTACTTC. Its protein is CASSLRRETQYF.

CDR3 protein: CASSPSGVTYNEQFF. CDR3 bases: TGTGCCAGCAGCCCCAGCGGGGTGACCTACAATGAGCAGTTCTTC. This rearrangement joins TRBV11-3 to TRBJ2-1, with 7 bases lining up with TRBD2. The trim removed 5 bases at V and 2 bases at J, leaving 6 bases unmatched. Germline V gene sequence: CDR1 SGHNT, CDR2 YENEEA. The CDR3 runs to 15 residues.

The chain combines TRBV18 with TRBJ2-5; D is ambiguous. The CDR3 contains 16 residues. Trimming pared 1 base from V and 1 base from J, leaving 13 bases between. CDR1 and CDR2 (germline): KGHSH, LQKENI. In DNA, the CDR3 is TGTGCCAGCTCACCACAGTTCAGCCCCACCCAAGAGACCCAGTACTTC. This encodes CASSPQFSPTQETQYF.

In this sample, this clone turned up a few times. The CDR3 protein is CASSQGGIGEKLFF. Written as DNA, the CDR3 is TGCGCCAGCAGCCAAGGGGGCATCGGCGAAAAACTGTTTTTT. The chain has TRBV4-1 and TRBJ1-4; possibly TRBD1 for D (5 bases). Trimming took 1 base from V and 8 from J, leaving 11 bases between them. Per germline, CDR1 MGHRA and CDR2 YSYEKL. CDR3 length: 14 amino acids.

The chain joins TRBV9 to TRBJ2-1; D possibly uses TRBD1 or TRBD2 (6 bases each). The ends were cut back, 0 bases at V and 7 bases at J, with 14 bases in the middle. CDR1 and CDR2 (germline): SGDLS, YYNGEE. This CDR3 spans 15 amino acids. The CDR3 sequence is CASSVAGASWNEQFF. In DNA, the CDR3 is TGTGCCAGCAGCGTAGCGGGGGCCTCTTGGAATGAGCAGTTCTTC.

This clone turned up a few times. This chain uses TRBV11-3 with TRBJ2-2; D possibly corresponds to TRBD1 (6 bases). CDR3 length equals 14 residues. V was trimmed by 0 bases and J by 7 bases, leaving 9 bases between them. The germline V gene encodes CDR1 SGHNT and CDR2 YENEEA. CDR3 amino acids: CASSLEGGVGELFF. CDR3 nucleotides: TGTGCCAGCAGCTTAGAAGGGGGTGTCGGGGAGCTGTTTTTT. The full variable domain, its missing parts supplied by reference TRBV11-3 and TRBJ2-2, is EAGVVQSPRYKIIEKKQPVAFWCNPISGHNTLYWYLQNLGQGPELLIRYENEEAVDDSQLPKDRFSAERLKGVDSTLKIQPAELGDSAVYLCASSLEGGVGELFFGEGSRLTVL.

With respect to this clone: The junction shows a germline mismatch at one end, possibly a read error. The rearrangement joins TRBV11-3 to TRBJ2-5, with D unclear. The CDR3 spans 14 residues. Germline loops: CDR1 SGHNT, CDR2 YENEEA. CDR3 in amino acids: CASTLVRRQETQYF. CDR3 coding DNA: TGTGCCAGCACCTTAGTAAGAAGGCAAGAGACCCAGTACTTC.

The chain combines TRBV7-5 with TRBJ2-7; TRBD1, the D gene given by the table, was not confirmed from the DNA. TRBV7-5 is a documented pseudogene. The length of the CDR3 is 17 residues. CDR3 residues: CASSSGTGGPQSYEQYF. In DNA, the CDR3 is TGTGCCAGCAGCTCCGGGACAGGGGGTCCTCAATCCTACGAGCAGTACTTC.

The table lists this clone with a few counts. This chain links TRBV11-3 with TRBJ1-2; 8 nucleotides agree with TRBD1. The CDR3 totals 19 residues. V lost 4 bases, J lost 5 bases, and 21 bases stayed unmatched. Per the germline V gene, CDR1 is SGHNT and CDR2 is YENEEA. CDR3 bases: TGTGCCAGCAGCTCATGGGCTCGGGACAGGAGGATTCAAGAATATGGCTACACCTTC. Translated: CASSSWARDRRIQEYGYTF.

In this sample, this clone turned up a few times. The chain links TRBV15 to TRBJ1-1, with D perhaps TRBD1 (6 bases). Germline loops: CDR1 LNHNV, CDR2 YYDKDF (reference sequence). The V end was cut by 3 bases, the J end by 5 bases, with 13 bases between. This CDR3 is 14 amino acids long. The CDR3 region has the DNA TGTGCCACCAGCAGGAATAGGGGGGAAACTGAAGCTTTCTTT. It specifies CATSRNRGETEAFF.

This clone was counted only a few times. The chain employs TRBV4-1 and TRBJ2-1; 7 nucleotides match TRBD1. This CDR3 contains 16 residues. The junction had 11 bases not matched to a gene; V was cut back by 4 bases and J by 5 bases. Germline-derived CDR1 and CDR2 are MGHRA and YSYEKL. The CDR3 loop reads CASSPTLRDRDNEQFF. CDR3 DNA: TGCGCCAGCAGCCCCACCTTGAGGGACAGAGACAATGAGCAGTTCTTC.

The V gene is TRBV28, the J gene TRBJ2-7, with D perhaps matching TRBD2 (6 bases). V lost 2 bases and J lost 5, with 13 bases in between. The CDR3 spans 14 residues. Germline V gene data show CDR1 as MDHEN and CDR2 as SYDVKM. The CDR3 DNA is TGTGCCAGCAGTTTAGCTCCCGGAGGGCACGAGCAGTACTTC. Its protein product is CASSLAPGGHEQYF.